This TCR beta chain was identified during a study of T cell changes during pregnancy in multiple sclerosis. This CDR3 has 15 residues. The V gene end was trimmed by 3 bases and the J gene end by 9 bases; junction bases not matched to a gene: 10. Germline CDR1 SGHTA, CDR2 FQGTGA. TCRdb keeps only in-frame clones here, not all; method: immunoSEQ multiplex PCR. The table includes about 31,000 clones, roughly 87% detected once. This clone was picked up one time. This sequence joins TRBV7-3 and TRBJ2-1, with 8 bases aligning to TRBD1. Sequencing used CD8+ T cells from peripheral blood mononuclear cells, obtained in the first trimester of pregnancy. This clonotype originated in a female donor with multiple sclerosis, enrolled in a pregnancy study. The DNA for the CDR3 is TGTGCCAGCAGCTTGTCCGGACAGGGCACTAGTGAGCAGTTCTTC. Translated, it gives CASSLSGQGTSEQFF.